The 27 T cell receptor beta chains presented below share a single source sample, sequenced in a study of spatial heterogeneity in lung cancer (dated 2019 in TCRdb). Receptor libraries were prepared by 5' RACE. These reads were obtained on a NextSeq 500. The raw public data were reprocessed by TCRdb itself: fastp quality trimming at Q25, MiXCR clonotype calling, in-frame beta chains only. Entries that share a CDR3 protein sequence are merged under the most common genes and DNA. A total of 110,000 or so distinct CDR3 sequences appear in this sample, under 14% of them only once. Of the sample, roughly a quarter falls within the top ten clones. The sample's time point label, in plain terms: blood at routine non-recurrence follow-up after resection. Sequenced material: PBMCs, taken at follow-up. These receptors were collected from a female donor with early-stage non-small cell lung cancer.

This clonotype was picked up a small number of times. The chain has TRBV7-9 and TRBJ1-1, with D perhaps TRBD1 (5 bases). The V and J ends lost 5 bases and 4 bases respectively, with 17 bases between them. The CDR3 loop spans 15 amino acids. The V gene's germline CDR1 is SEHNR and CDR2 FQNEAQ (reference sequence). The CDR3: CASSPLPPGSTEAFF. The CDR3 DNA follows: TGTGCCAGCAGCCCACTCCCCCCAGGGAGCACTGAAGCTTTCTTT.

The chain couples TRBV11-2 to TRBJ1-1, with no clear D. Trimming shortened V by 3 bases and J by 1 base, and 6 bases separated the two germline ends. The germline gives CDR1 SGHAT, CDR2 FQNNGV. There are 13 residues in the CDR3. The CDR3 reads CASSFWRNTEAFF. The CDR3 bases are TGTGCCAGCAGCTTTTGGAGGAACACTGAAGCTTTCTTT.

This clonotype has more than one count but fewer than ten. This chain connects TRBV28 to TRBJ2-1, with 8 bases aligning to TRBD2. Germline V gene data show CDR1 as MDHEN and CDR2 as SYDVKM. With V trimmed by 7 bases and J by 5 bases, 22 bases remained unmatched. This CDR3 has 19 residues. The CDR3 DNA sequence: TGTGCCAGCACCAAGGCACGCTATAGCGGGACCGGGGGTAACAATGAGCAGTTCTTC. Amino acids: CASTKARYSGTGGNNEQFF.

This clonotype occurred once. A much larger clone sits a single nucleotide away, making a read error possible. The conserved final phenylalanine or tryptophan is absent from the CDR3, which likely points to a read error. The gene calls are TRBV7-8 and TRBJ1-1, with D perhaps TRBD1 (5 bases). CDR1 and CDR2 from the germline V gene are SGHVS and FQNEAQ. This CDR3 spans 15 amino acids. V dropped 3 bases and J dropped 4 bases, with 15 bases sitting between them. The CDR3 loop reads CASSLGRGGTTEAFS. In DNA form, the CDR3 reads TGTGCCAGCAGCTTGGGGCGTGGAGGGACCACTGAAGCTTTCTCT.

The chain is built from TRBV20-1 and TRBJ2-1, with 8 nucleotides matching TRBD1. This CDR3 is 15 amino acids long. Germline V lookup: CDR1 DFQATT, CDR2 SNEGSKA (reference sequence). After removal of 6 bases from V and 3 bases from J, the junction contained 10 bases not matched to a gene. DNA for the CDR3: TGCAGTGCGCACGGACAGGGCGGAATCTACAATGAGCAGTTCTTC. It specifies CSAHGQGGIYNEQFF.

This chain connects TRBV11-3 to TRBJ2-2; 7 bases match TRBD1. Germline CDR1 reads SGHNT; CDR2 reads YENEEA. Germline trimming cut 1 base from V and 6 bases from J; bases unmatched to any gene: 11. The CDR3 runs to 17 residues. The CDR3 protein is CASSLGGDREFSGELFF. The CDR3 region has the DNA TGTGCCAGCAGCTTAGGTGGAGACAGGGAATTTTCCGGGGAGCTGTTTTTT.

This clonotype was counted only a few times. The rearrangement uses TRBV12-3 or TRBV12-4 and TRBJ2-1, with 7 bases matching TRBD1. With 2 bases clipped from V and 9 bases from J, the junction kept 16 bases outside the gene matches. There are 17 residues in the CDR3. CDR3: CASSLFWDSIVDFEQFF. The CDR3 region has the DNA TGTGCCAGCAGTTTATTTTGGGACAGTATAGTGGATTTTGAGCAGTTCTTC.

This clonotype occurred a few times. Here the CDR3 reads CATSRNRANQPQHF. The CDR3 DNA reads as TGTGCCACCAGCAGAAACAGGGCCAATCAGCCCCAGCATTTT. The gene calls are TRBV15 and TRBJ1-5; perhaps TRBD1 as D (6 bases). The V end was cut by 2 bases, the J end by 3 bases, with 8 bases between. The CDR3 runs to 14 residues. Germline CDR1 LNHNV, CDR2 YYDKDF (reference sequence).

The V call is TRBV12-3 or TRBV12-4, the J call TRBJ2-3; D might be TRBD2 (5 bases). V lost 0 bases to trimming and J lost 5 bases, with 15 bases between them. This CDR3 contains 16 residues. CDR3 loop: CASSLAPRAAGDTQYF. Here the CDR3 DNA reads TGTGCCAGCAGTTTAGCGCCCCGGGCGGCGGGAGATACGCAGTATTTT.

V usage is TRBV7-2 and J usage is TRBJ2-3; the D is unclear. V shed 5 bases and J shed 0 bases, with 12 bases lying between them. The CDR3 contains 15 residues. CDR1 and CDR2 (germline): SGHTA, FQGNSA. This CDR3 reads CASSPWVGSTDTQYF. Here the CDR3 DNA reads TGTGCCAGCAGCCCCTGGGTTGGTAGCACAGATACGCAGTATTTT.

The chain couples TRBV4-1 to TRBJ2-2; tentative D call: TRBD1 (7 bases). Germline assignment: CDR1 MGHRA and CDR2 YSYEKL. This CDR3 region has 15 residues. The V end lost 3 bases, the J end lost 6 bases, and 14 bases lay between the germline ends. CDR3 residues: CASSHYQGGPGELFF. The CDR3 bases are TGCGCCAGCAGCCATTATCAGGGGGGCCCCGGGGAGCTGTTTTTT.

This sequence joins TRBV7-9 and TRBJ2-5, with 10 bases that match TRBD2. The CDR3 spans 17 residues. Germline lookup yields CDR1 SEHNR and CDR2 FQNEAQ (reference sequence). With 5 bases clipped from V and 2 bases from J, the junction kept 11 bases outside the gene matches. The chain's CDR3 is CASSTTPGLAKQETQYF. The CDR3, as DNA: TGTGCCAGCAGCACCACCCCGGGACTAGCGAAACAAGAGACCCAGTACTTC.

This clonotype was detected only a few times. The rearrangement links TRBV20-1 to TRBJ2-1; 10 positions match TRBD2. Germline V CDR1 and CDR2: DFQATT, SNEGSKA (reference sequence). J was trimmed by 3 bases and V by 5 bases; bases with no gene match: 1. The CDR3 contains 13 residues. CDR3 sequence (DNA): TGCAGTGCTCTAGCGGGAGTCTACAATGAGCAGTTCTTC. Amino acids: CSALAGVYNEQFF.

This clonotype was found a few times. V usage is TRBV27 and J usage is TRBJ2-7; D could derive from TRBD1 or TRBD2 (5 bases each). V gave up 3 bases and J gave up 7 bases, with 31 bases separating them. Germline loops: CDR1 MNHEY, CDR2 SMNVEV (reference sequence). The CDR3 is made up of 19 amino acids. As DNA, the CDR3 is TGTGCCAGCAGTTTGCACCACCTACTGTTCGCCGGGACCCATTGTGAGCAGTACGTC. It is translated as CASSLHHLLFAGTHCEQYV.

This clonotype was seen repeatedly, ten times or more. The rearrangement joins TRBV10-2 to TRBJ2-1; 10 nucleotides line up with TRBD2. V shed 4 bases, J shed 7 bases, and the junction held 4 bases outside the gene matches. Germline V lookup: CDR1 WSHSY, CDR2 SAAADI. The CDR3 is 14 residues long. In DNA form, the CDR3 reads TGCGCCAGCAGTGGGACTAGCGGAAGGAATGAGCAGTTCTTC. It specifies CASSGTSGRNEQFF.

This clonotype has just a few counts. CDR3 in DNA: TGCAGTGCTATCGACAGGGCGAGGGCCAAAAACATTCAGTACTTC. Protein sequence: CSAIDRARAKNIQYF. This chain connects TRBV20-1 to TRBJ2-4; TRBD1 agrees at 7 bases. Germline V gene sequence: CDR1 DFQATT, CDR2 SNEGSKA (reference sequence). Unmatched junction bases numbered 7, after V lost 4 bases and J lost 1 base. This CDR3 contains 15 residues.

This clonotype has just a few counts. This chain joins TRBV6-5 and TRBJ1-1; D not certain. The CDR3 covers 13 residues. CDR1 is MNHEY, CDR2 SVGAGI, per germline. Between the trimmed V and J ends, which lost 8 bases and 3 bases, there was a span of 13 bases. The CDR3 sequence: CASRQEFDTEAFF. CDR3 bases: TGTGCCAGCCGACAAGAATTTGACACTGAAGCTTTCTTT.

This clonotype came up many times. The J gene is TRBJ2-7, the V gene TRBV29-1, with 8 bases matching TRBD1. Germline-derived CDR1 and CDR2 are SQVTM and ANQGSEA. V shed 7 bases, J shed 2 bases, and the junction held 7 bases outside the gene matches. This CDR3 is 13 amino acids long. The CDR3 DNA reads TGCAGCGCTATCACAGGGGGGACCTACGAGCAGTACTTC. Encoded protein: CSAITGGTYEQYF.

This clonotype was seen at least ten times. The chain has TRBV12-5 and TRBJ1-5; possibly TRBD1 for D (6 bases). There are 16 residues in the CDR3. In germline, CDR1 is LGHNT, CDR2 FRNRAP. Trimming left V 5 bases short and J 2 bases short, with 16 bases between. CDR3 sequence reads: CASGNGQPGGNQPQHF. The CDR3 DNA sequence: TGTGCTAGTGGTAATGGACAGCCCGGCGGCAATCAGCCCCAGCATTTT.

Comments on this clonotype: At one boundary the junction diverges from the germline segment, which might be a read error. The chain employs TRBV12-3 or TRBV12-4 and TRBJ2-4; a possible D gene is TRBD2 (6 bases). The CDR3 is 11 residues long. The DNA for the CDR3 is TGTGCCAGCGTAGTCGGTGGGACTCTTTTCTTC. Translating gives CASVVGGTLFF.

This clonotype was observed once. The chain has TRBV20-1 and TRBJ2-7; D may be TRBD1 or TRBD2 (5 bases each). The germline CDR1 and CDR2 sequences are DFQATT and SNEGSKA (reference sequence). This CDR3 is built from 13 residues. Trimming took off 6 bases at V and 2 bases at J, with 14 bases between the two ends. CDR3 sequence reads: CSATGTGPYEQYF. CDR3 sequence (DNA): TGCAGTGCCACCGGGACGGGCCCCTACGAGCAGTACTTC.

The J gene is TRBJ2-1, the V gene TRBV24-1; TRBD2 is a possible D gene (5 bases). The CDR3 has 17 residues. In germline, CDR1 is KGHDR, CDR2 SFDVKD. V lost 1 base and J 2 bases, leaving 14 bases between the germline ends. The CDR3 loop is CATSDLDYQGTYNEQFF. Written as DNA, the CDR3 is TGTGCCACCAGTGATTTAGACTATCAAGGGACCTACAATGAGCAGTTCTTC.

This clonotype has ten or more counts. The chain recombines TRBV28 with TRBJ2-7; D is undetermined. CDR3 length equals 15 residues. Germline CDR1 is MDHEN and CDR2 is SYDVKM. Trimming pared 2 bases from V and 6 bases from J, leaving 17 bases between. CDR3 region: CASSLASRTAAEQYF. CDR3 in DNA: TGTGCCAGCAGTTTAGCTTCAAGGACGGCCGCCGAGCAGTACTTC.

This clonotype was seen repeatedly, ten times or more. V usage is TRBV4-3 and J usage is TRBJ2-1, with D unclear. The V and J ends lost 1 base and 4 bases respectively, with 8 bases between them. This CDR3 has 14 residues. CDR1 is LGHNA, CDR2 YSLEER, per germline. The CDR3 spells CASSQGQSYNEQFF. The DNA for the CDR3 is TGCGCCAGCAGCCAAGGCCAGTCTTACAATGAGCAGTTCTTC.

The V and J genes are TRBV20-1 and TRBJ2-1, with D hard to call. CDR3 size: 14 residues. Germline V CDR1 and CDR2: DFQATT, SNEGSKA (reference sequence). The V gene lost 3 bases and the J gene lost 9 bases, with 18 bases spanning the gap. The CDR3 reads CSASGTLAPGEQFF. As DNA, the CDR3 is TGCAGTGCTAGTGGTACATTGGCTCCGGGTGAGCAGTTCTTC.

This clonotype was seen many times. This sequence joins TRBV6-6 and TRBJ2-3; weak D call: TRBD1 (5 bases). The CDR3 contains 14 residues. Trimming removed 2 bases from V and 2 bases from J, with 8 bases in between. CDR1 MNHNY and CDR2 SVGAGI come from the germline V gene (reference sequence). CDR3 sequence (DNA): TGTGCCAGCAGTTACGGGGCCGTCACAGATACGCAGTATTTT. As protein: CASSYGAVTDTQYF.

This clonotype occurred a few times. DNA of the CDR3: TGTGCCAGCAGCCAATCGACAGCCGGAAACACCATATATTTT. This translates into CASSQSTAGNTIYF. The chain is built from TRBV16 and TRBJ1-3; D might be TRBD1 (5 bases). Trimming removed 0 bases from V and 4 bases from J, with 7 bases in between. This CDR3 spans 14 amino acids. The germline CDR1 and CDR2 sequences are KGHSY and FQNENV.